This T cell receptor beta chain was documented in a study of blood T cell repertoires in COVID-19. Study-wide context: Collection of acute and convalescent COVID-19 samples took place in the United States, Italy and Spain.

The CDR3 extends over 13 amino acids. Trimming pared 4 bases from V and 11 bases from J, leaving 17 bases between. CDR1 LNHNV and CDR2 YYDKDF come from the germline V gene (reference sequence). Profiled with immunoSEQ multiplex PCR; TCRdb holds only in-frame clones, not every one. The data hold hundreds of thousands of clones, with approximately 78% observed a single time. Participants came from about two dozen US areas, aged about 18 to 95 years. Exposed volunteers were people who met a COVID-19 case within 2 weeks before study entry. Source material: PBMCs or T cells enriched from blood (not recorded which). The genes are TRBV15 and TRBJ1-1; TRBD1 is a possible D gene (5 bases). This receptor was identified in a man aged 40-49 years who had been exposed to COVID-19. CDR3 bases: TGTGCCACCAGCAAAGGAGGGGCCGCCGGGGCTTTCTTT. Protein: CATSKGGAAGAFF.